The 16 T cell receptor beta chains given below trace back to one sample, sequenced in a study. TCRdb passed the RT-PCR reads through MiXCR, listing each CDR3 protein once. The data contain about 700,000 distinct CDR3 sequences, around 14% of them singletons. Source material: memory CD4+ T cells from blood. The receptor source for this set is a female donor in good health, serving as a healthy control.

This clonotype was seen a handful of times. The rearrangement links TRBV18 to TRBJ2-7, with 8 positions matching TRBD2. The CDR3 length is 16 residues. Germline V gives CDR1 KGHSH, CDR2 LQKENI. With V trimmed by 4 bases and J by 4 bases, 12 bases remained unmatched. Here the CDR3 DNA reads TGTGCCAGCTCACAACCGGGACTAGTATCGGGGTACGAGCAGTACTTC. This translates into CASSQPGLVSGYEQYF. Based on the CDR3 plus reference TRBV18 and TRBJ2-7, the full variable domain is NAGVMQNPRHLVRRRGQEARLRCSPMKGHSHVYWYRQLPEEGLKFMVYLQKENIIDESGMPKERFSAEFPKEGPSILRIQQVVRGDSAAYFCASSQPGLVSGYEQYFGPGTRLTVT.

V gene TRBV14 combines with J gene TRBJ2-3, with 8 bases identical to TRBD2. V lost 6 bases, J lost 1 base, and 6 bases stayed unmatched. The CDR3 runs 15 residues. Germline loops: CDR1 SGHDN, CDR2 FVKESK. CDR3 loop: CASRAGAQGTDTQYF. CDR3 DNA: TGTGCCAGCAGAGCGGGGGCGCAGGGCACAGATACGCAGTATTTT.

This clonotype has more than one count but fewer than ten. The chain links TRBV28 to TRBJ2-5; TRBD1 agrees at 8 bases. This CDR3 spans 14 amino acids. Germline-derived CDR1 and CDR2 are MDHEN and SYDVKM. After removal of 5 bases from V and 5 bases from J, the junction contained 7 bases not matched to a gene. The CDR3 spells CASSTGGSVETQYF. The CDR3 nucleotides read TGTGCCAGCAGTACAGGGGGTAGTGTTGAGACCCAGTACTTC.

The genes are TRBV28 and TRBJ2-7; 9 nucleotides align to TRBD1. The junction had 9 bases not matched to a gene; V was cut back by 6 bases and J by 3 bases. This CDR3 has 15 residues. Germline values: CDR1 MDHEN, CDR2 SYDVKM. Here the CDR3 DNA reads TGTGCCAGCAGACTAGGGACAGGGCTAGGCTACGAGCAGTACTTC. It translates to CASRLGTGLGYEQYF.

This rearrangement joins TRBV5-1 to TRBJ1-5, with D perhaps TRBD1 (6 bases). Per germline, CDR1 SGHRS and CDR2 YFSETQ. The CDR3 length is 14 residues. V was clipped by 4 bases and J by 7 bases, with 15 bases between them. CDR3 residues: CASSLHGGEQPQHF. CDR3 DNA: TGCGCCAGCAGCCTGCATGGGGGCGAGCAGCCCCAGCATTTT.

V is TRBV7-9 and J is TRBJ2-1; 8 bases map to TRBD2. The germline V gene has CDR1 SEHNR and CDR2 FQNEAQ (reference sequence). The CDR3 is made up of 16 amino acids. With V trimmed by 5 bases and J by 3 bases, 9 bases remained unmatched. CDR3 amino acids: CASSPGVAGYYNEQFF. The CDR3 DNA reads TGTGCCAGCAGCCCTGGGGTAGCGGGATACTACAATGAGCAGTTCTTC.

The CDR3 reads CASSPDRDYEQYF. The CDR3 DNA is TGTGCCAGCTCACCAGACAGGGACTACGAGCAGTACTTC. The J gene is TRBJ2-7, the V gene TRBV18, with 7 bases fitting TRBD1. V was pared by 2 bases and J by 3 bases, with 1 base of the junction left unmatched. This CDR3 has 13 amino acids. CDR1 and CDR2 from the germline V gene are KGHSH and LQKENI.

This clonotype was detected many times. The chain has TRBV6-5 and TRBJ2-3, with 10 positions matching TRBD1. This CDR3 comprises 18 residues. J was trimmed by 0 bases and V by 3 bases; bases with no gene match: 9. Germline assignment: CDR1 MNHEY and CDR2 SVGAGI. The CDR3 protein is CASSYIPRTGGSTDTQYF. The CDR3 DNA reads TGTGCCAGCAGTTATATCCCCCGGACAGGGGGGAGCACAGATACGCAGTATTTT.

This clonotype turned up a few times. The chain has TRBV29-1 and TRBJ2-3, with TRBD2 identical over 7 bases. CDR1 SQVTM and CDR2 ANQGSEA come from the germline V gene. The CDR3 length is 14 residues. V dropped 0 bases and J dropped 1; count of bases not matched to a gene: 1. The CDR3 here is CSVEDRGGTDTQYF. The CDR3 bases are TGCAGCGTTGAAGATCGGGGGGGCACAGATACGCAGTATTTT.

The gene calls are TRBV4-1 and TRBJ1-1; 10 bases line up with TRBD1. Germline V gives CDR1 MGHRA, CDR2 YSYEKL. J lost 7 bases, V lost 5 bases, and 10 bases had no gene match. This CDR3 comprises 15 residues. CDR3 DNA: TGCGCCAGCAGCGTCGGGACAGGGGATTTTTATGAAGCTTTCTTT. Protein: CASSVGTGDFYEAFF.

This clonotype has only a few counts. The genes are TRBV5-1 and TRBJ2-1; the match to TRBD2 covers 7 bases. Losses at the gene ends were 0 bases for V and 6 bases for J; bases not matched to a gene: 9. Germline-derived CDR1 and CDR2 are SGHRS and YFSETQ. CDR3 length: 16 amino acids. The CDR3 is CASSLGLAEWGNEQFF. The CDR3 nucleotides are TGCGCCAGCAGCTTGGGACTAGCTGAATGGGGCAATGAGCAGTTCTTC.

The V and J genes are TRBV5-4 and TRBJ2-3, with 13 positions matching TRBD2. The ends lost 4 bases at V and 0 bases at J; junction bases unmatched: 8. Germline V CDR1 and CDR2: SGHNT, YYREEE (reference sequence). The CDR3 contains 18 residues. This chain's CDR3 is CASSLGTSGDTSTDTQYF. Here the CDR3 DNA reads TGTGCCAGCAGCCTTGGGACTAGCGGGGACACTAGCACAGATACGCAGTATTTT.

This clonotype has a handful of counts. V usage is TRBV29-1 and J usage is TRBJ2-3; the match to TRBD2 covers 10 bases. The J segment lost 6 bases and the V segment lost 7 bases, leaving 13 bases of the junction unmatched. The CDR3 totals 15 residues. Germline V CDR1 and CDR2: SQVTM, ANQGSEA. The CDR3 DNA is TGCAGCGCCACCGGAAGCGGGGGGGCATGGGATACGCAGTATTTT. It specifies CSATGSGGAWDTQYF.

This clonotype has just a few counts. The V gene is TRBV11-2, the J gene TRBJ2-1; 8 bases match TRBD2. J lost 3 bases, V lost 0 bases, and 10 bases had no gene match. Per the germline V gene, CDR1 is SGHAT and CDR2 is FQNNGV. The CDR3 sequence is 18 residues long. The CDR3 reads CASSLDYGGRLFYNEQFF. In nucleotides, the CDR3 is TGTGCCAGCAGCTTAGATTATGGCGGGAGGCTCTTCTACAATGAGCAGTTCTTC.

Ten or more counts support this clonotype. This chain connects TRBV9 to TRBJ2-1; unclear D gene. There are 15 residues in the CDR3. Trimming left V 3 bases short and J 6 bases short, with 16 bases between. The germline V gene has CDR1 SGDLS and CDR2 YYNGEE. The CDR3 sequence: CASSARTDQVNEQFF. The CDR3 DNA reads TGTGCCAGCAGCGCGAGGACGGACCAGGTCAATGAGCAGTTCTTC.

In this sample, this clonotype turned up a few times. The chain couples TRBV6-1 to TRBJ1-4; 11 nucleotides agree with TRBD1. Trimming took 6 bases from V and 8 from J; bases not matched to a gene: 8. The CDR3 loop spans 15 amino acids. CDR1 is MNHNS and CDR2 is SASEGT in the germline V gene. The CDR3 is CASRDPGTGGEKLFF. DNA of the CDR3: TGTGCCAGCAGGGACCCCGGGACAGGGGGGGAAAAACTGTTTTTT.